This T cell receptor beta chain was identified in a study of cytomegalovirus exposure and HLA in healthy donors. Study-level results: A later analysis showed TCR association rates differing by HLA locus, peaking at DRB1 and lowest at HLA-C.

Remarks on this clone: Its antigen is currently unknown.

CDR3 length equals 15 residues. Per germline, CDR1 SGHRS and CDR2 YFSETQ. V shed 4 bases, J shed 0 bases, and the junction held 6 bases outside the gene matches. It was with 60 Vbeta and 13 Jbeta primers that the PCR ran. TCRdb's table, derived via immunoSEQ multiplex PCR, lists solely in-frame clones and lacks some. Among under 200,000 clones listed, around 72% were seen once. This receptor was identified in a woman aged 45 to 65 in good health and CMV-seropositive. The chain links TRBV5-1 to TRBJ1-1, with TRBD1 matching 7 bases. The source material was PBMCs. The chain's CDR3 is CASSAQGNLNTEAFF. The CDR3 region has the DNA TGCGCCAGCAGCGCACAGGGGAATTTGAACACTGAAGCTTTCTTT. The full variable domain, rest sourced from reference TRBV5-1 and TRBJ1-1, is KAGVTQTPRYLIKTRGQQVTLSCSPISGHRSVSWYQQTPGQGLQFLFEYFSETQRNKGNFPGRFSGRQFSNSRSEMNVSTLELGDSALYLCASSAQGNLNTEAFFGQGTRLTVV.